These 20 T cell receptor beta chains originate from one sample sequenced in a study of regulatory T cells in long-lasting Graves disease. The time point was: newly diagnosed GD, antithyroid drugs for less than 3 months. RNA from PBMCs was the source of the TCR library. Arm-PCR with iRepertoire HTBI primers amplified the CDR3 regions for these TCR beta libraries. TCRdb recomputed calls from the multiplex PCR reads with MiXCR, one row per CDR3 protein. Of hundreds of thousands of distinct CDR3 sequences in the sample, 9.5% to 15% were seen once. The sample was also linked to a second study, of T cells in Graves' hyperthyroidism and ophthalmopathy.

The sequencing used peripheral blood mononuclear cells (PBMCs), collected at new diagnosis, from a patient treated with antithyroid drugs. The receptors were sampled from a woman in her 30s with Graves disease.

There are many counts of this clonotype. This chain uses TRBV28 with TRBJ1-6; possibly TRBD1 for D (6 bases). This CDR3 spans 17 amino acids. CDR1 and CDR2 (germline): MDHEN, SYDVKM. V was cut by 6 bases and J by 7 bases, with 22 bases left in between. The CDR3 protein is CASSSDGRGGRNSPLHF. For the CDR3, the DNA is TGTGCCAGCAGCTCCGATGGCCGGGGGGGGCGAAATTCACCCCTCCACTTT.

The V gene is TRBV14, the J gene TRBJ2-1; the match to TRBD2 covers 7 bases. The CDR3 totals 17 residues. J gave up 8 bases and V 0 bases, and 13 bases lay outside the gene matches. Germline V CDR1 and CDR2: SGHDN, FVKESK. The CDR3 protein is CASSQDFGRSLPDEQFF. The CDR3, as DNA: TGTGCCAGCAGCCAAGATTTCGGGAGGAGTCTGCCGGATGAGCAGTTCTTC.

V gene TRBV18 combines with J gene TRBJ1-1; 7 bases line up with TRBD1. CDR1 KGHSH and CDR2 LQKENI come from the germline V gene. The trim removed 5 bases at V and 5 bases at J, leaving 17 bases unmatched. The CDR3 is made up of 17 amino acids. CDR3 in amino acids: CASSIKKQGIVETEAFF. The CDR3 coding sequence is TGTGCCAGCTCAATAAAGAAACAGGGGATTGTGGAAACTGAAGCTTTCTTT.

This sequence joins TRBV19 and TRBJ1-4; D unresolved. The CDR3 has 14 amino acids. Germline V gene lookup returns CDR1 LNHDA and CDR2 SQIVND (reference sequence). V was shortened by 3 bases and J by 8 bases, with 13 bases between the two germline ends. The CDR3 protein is CASSILGREEKLFF. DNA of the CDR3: TGTGCCAGTAGTATCTTGGGGAGAGAGGAAAAACTGTTTTTT.

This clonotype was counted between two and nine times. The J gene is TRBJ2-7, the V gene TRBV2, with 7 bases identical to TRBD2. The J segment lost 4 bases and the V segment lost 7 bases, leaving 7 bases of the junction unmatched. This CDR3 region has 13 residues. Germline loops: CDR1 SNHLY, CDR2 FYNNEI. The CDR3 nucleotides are TGTGCCAGCACCCGGACTAGTATATACGAGCAGTACTTC. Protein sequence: CASTRTSIYEQYF. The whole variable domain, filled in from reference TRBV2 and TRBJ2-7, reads EPEVTQTPSHQVTQMGQEVILRCVPISNHLYFYWYRQILGQKVEFLVSFYNNEISEKSEIFDDQFSVERPDGSNFTLKIRSTKLEDSAMYFCASTRTSIYEQYFGPGTRLTVT.

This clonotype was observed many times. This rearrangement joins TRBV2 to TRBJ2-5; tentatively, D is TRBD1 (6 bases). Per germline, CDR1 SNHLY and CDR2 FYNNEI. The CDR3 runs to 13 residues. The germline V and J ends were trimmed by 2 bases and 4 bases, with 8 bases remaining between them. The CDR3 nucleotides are TGTGCCAGCAGTGAACAGGGGATAGAGACCCAGTACTTC. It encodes CASSEQGIETQYF.

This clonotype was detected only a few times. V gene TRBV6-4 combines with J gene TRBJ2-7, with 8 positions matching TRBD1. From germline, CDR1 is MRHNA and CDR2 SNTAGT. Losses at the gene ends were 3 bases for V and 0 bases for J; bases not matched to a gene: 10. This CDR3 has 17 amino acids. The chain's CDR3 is CASSEARADRDSYEQYF. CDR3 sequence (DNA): TGTGCCAGCAGTGAAGCGCGGGCGGACAGGGACTCCTACGAGCAGTACTTC.

Here the CDR3 reads CASSYRWGHEQYF. Here the CDR3 DNA reads TGTGCCAGCAGTTACCGTTGGGGACACGAGCAGTACTTC. V is TRBV6-5 and J is TRBJ2-7; D possibly uses TRBD1 or TRBD2 (5 bases each). Germline CDR1 and CDR2: MNHEY and SVGAGI. This CDR3 spans 13 amino acids. The ends were cut back, 2 bases at V and 5 bases at J, with 10 bases in the middle.

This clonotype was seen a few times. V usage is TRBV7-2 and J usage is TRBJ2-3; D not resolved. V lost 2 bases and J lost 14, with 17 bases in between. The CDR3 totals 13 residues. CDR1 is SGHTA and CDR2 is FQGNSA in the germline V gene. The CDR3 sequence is CASSLNKAATWYF. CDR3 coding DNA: TGTGCCAGCAGCTTAAATAAGGCGGCCACGTGGTATTTT. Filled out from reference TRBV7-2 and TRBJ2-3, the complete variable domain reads GAGVSQSPSNKVTEKGKDVELRCDPISGHTALYWYRQSLGQGLEFLIYFQGNSAPDKSGLPSDRFSAERTGGSVSTLTIQRTQQEDSAVYLCASSLNKAATWYFGPGTRLTVL.

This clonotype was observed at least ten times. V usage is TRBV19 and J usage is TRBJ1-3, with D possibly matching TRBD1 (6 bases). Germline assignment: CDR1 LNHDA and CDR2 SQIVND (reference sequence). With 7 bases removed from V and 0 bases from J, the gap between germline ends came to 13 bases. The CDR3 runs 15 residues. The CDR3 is CASTLRGLSGNTIYF. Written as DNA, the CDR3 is TGTGCCAGTACCCTACGGGGGCTCTCTGGAAACACCATATATTTT.

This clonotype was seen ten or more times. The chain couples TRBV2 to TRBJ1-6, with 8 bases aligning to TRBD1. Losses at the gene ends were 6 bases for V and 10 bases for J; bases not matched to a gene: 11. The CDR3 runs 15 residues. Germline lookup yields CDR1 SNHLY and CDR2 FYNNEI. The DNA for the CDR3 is TGTGCCAGCAGAGCAGGGGGCCCCCGAGGATCACCCCTCCACTTT. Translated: CASRAGGPRGSPLHF.

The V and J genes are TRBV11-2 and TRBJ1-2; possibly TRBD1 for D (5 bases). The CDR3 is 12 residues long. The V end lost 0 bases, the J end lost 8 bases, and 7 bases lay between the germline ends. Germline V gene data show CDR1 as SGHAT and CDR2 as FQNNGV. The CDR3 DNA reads TGTGCCAGCAGCTTAGACGGGACCGGCTACACCTTC. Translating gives CASSLDGTGYTF. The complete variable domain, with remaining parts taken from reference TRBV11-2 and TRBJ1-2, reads EAGVAQSPRYKIIEKRQSVAFWCNPISGHATLYWYQQILGQGPKLLIQFQNNGVVDDSQLPKDRFSAERLKGVDSTLKIQPAKLEDSAVYLCASSLDGTGYTFGSGTRLTVV.

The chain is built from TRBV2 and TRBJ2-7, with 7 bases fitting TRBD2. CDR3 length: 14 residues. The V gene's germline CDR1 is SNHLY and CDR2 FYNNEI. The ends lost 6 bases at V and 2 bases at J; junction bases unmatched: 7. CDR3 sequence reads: CASRSLAETYEQYF. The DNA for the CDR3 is TGTGCCAGCAGGAGTCTAGCGGAGACCTACGAGCAGTACTTC.

CDR3: CSASSSLIPSSYNEQFF. In nucleotides, the CDR3 is TGCAGTGCTAGTTCCAGTCTGATACCCAGCTCCTACAATGAGCAGTTCTTC. This chain links TRBV20-1 with TRBJ2-1; D is uncertain. With 3 bases removed from V and 0 bases from J, the gap between germline ends came to 18 bases. CDR1 is DFQATT and CDR2 is SNEGSKA in the germline V gene (reference sequence). This CDR3 contains 17 residues.

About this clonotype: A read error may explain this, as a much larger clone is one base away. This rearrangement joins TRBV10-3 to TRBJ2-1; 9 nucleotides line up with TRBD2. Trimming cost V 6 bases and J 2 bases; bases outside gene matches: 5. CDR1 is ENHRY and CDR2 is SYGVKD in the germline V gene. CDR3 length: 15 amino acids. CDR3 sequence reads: CAISQASGAYNEQFF. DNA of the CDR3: TGTGCCATCAGCCAGGCTAGCGGGGCCTACAATGAGCAGTTCTTC.

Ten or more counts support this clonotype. CDR3 in DNA: TGTGCCAGCAGCCAGTCCGGGACAGGGAAGGAGTTCTTC. This codes for CASSQSGTGKEFF. The J gene is TRBJ2-1, the V gene TRBV2; 9 bases align to TRBD1. In germline, CDR1 is SNHLY, CDR2 FYNNEI. The J segment lost 14 bases and the V segment lost 6 bases, leaving 11 bases of the junction unmatched. The CDR3 is 13 amino acids.

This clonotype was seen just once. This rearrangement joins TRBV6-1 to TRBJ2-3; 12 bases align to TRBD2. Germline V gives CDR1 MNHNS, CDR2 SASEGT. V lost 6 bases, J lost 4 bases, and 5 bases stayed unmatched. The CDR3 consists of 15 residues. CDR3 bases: TGTGCCAGCAGGCAACTAGCGGGAGGATCAGATACGCAGTATTTT. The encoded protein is CASRQLAGGSDTQYF.

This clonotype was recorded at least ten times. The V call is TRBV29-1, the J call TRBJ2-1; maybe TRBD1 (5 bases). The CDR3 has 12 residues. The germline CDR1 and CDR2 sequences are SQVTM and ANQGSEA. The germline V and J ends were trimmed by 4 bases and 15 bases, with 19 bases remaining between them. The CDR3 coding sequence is TGCAGCGTTGCCAGGGTGGATCGCAGCTCGTTCTTC. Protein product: CSVARVDRSSFF.

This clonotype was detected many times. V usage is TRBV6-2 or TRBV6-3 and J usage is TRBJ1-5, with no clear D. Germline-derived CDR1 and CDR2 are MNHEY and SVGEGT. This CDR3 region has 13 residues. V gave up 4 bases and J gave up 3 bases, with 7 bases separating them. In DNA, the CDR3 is TGTGCCAGCAGTTCTAATTACAATCAGCCCCAGCATTTT. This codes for CASSSNYNQPQHF.

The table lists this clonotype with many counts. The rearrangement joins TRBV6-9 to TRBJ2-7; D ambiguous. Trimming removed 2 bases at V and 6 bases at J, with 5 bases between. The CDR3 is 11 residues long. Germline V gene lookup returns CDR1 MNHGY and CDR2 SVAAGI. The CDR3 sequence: CASSYRCEQYF. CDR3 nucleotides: TGTGCCAGCAGTTATCGATGCGAGCAGTACTTC.